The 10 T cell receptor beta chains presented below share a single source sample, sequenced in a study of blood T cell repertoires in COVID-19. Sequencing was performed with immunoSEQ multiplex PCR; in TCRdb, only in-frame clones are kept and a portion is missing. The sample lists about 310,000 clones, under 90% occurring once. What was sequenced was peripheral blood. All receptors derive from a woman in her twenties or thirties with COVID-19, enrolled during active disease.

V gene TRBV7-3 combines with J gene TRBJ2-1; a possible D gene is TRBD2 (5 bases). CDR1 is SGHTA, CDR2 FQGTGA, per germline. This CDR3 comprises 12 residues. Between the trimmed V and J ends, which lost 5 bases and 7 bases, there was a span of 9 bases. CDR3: CASSTTTNEQFF. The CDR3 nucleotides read TGTGCCAGCAGCACGACTACGAATGAGCAGTTCTTC. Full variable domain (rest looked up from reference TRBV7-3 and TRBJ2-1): GAGVSQTPSNKVTEKGKYVELRCDPISGHTALYWYRQSLGQGPEFLIYFQGTGAADDSGLPNDRFFAVRPEGSVSTLKIQRTERGDSAVYLCASSTTTNEQFFGPGTRLTVL.

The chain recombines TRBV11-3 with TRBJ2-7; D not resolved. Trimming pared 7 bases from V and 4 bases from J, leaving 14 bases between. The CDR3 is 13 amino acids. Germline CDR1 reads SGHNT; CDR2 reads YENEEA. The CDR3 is CASTLFQSYEQYF. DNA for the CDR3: TGTGCCAGCACTTTATTCCAGTCATACGAGCAGTACTTC. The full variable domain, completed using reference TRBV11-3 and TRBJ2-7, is EAGVVQSPRYKIIEKKQPVAFWCNPISGHNTLYWYLQNLGQGPELLIRYENEEAVDDSQLPKDRFSAERLKGVDSTLKIQPAELGDSAVYLCASTLFQSYEQYFGPGTRLTVT.

The CDR3 region is CASSQAQEQETQYF. CDR3 DNA sequence: TGTGCCAGCAGCCAAGCGCAGGAACAAGAGACCCAGTACTTC. The V and J genes are TRBV3-1 (or the pseudogene TRBV3-2) and TRBJ2-5; D ambiguous. The CDR3 covers 14 residues. Germline lookup yields CDR1 LGHDT and CDR2 YNNKEL (reference sequence). Trimming left V 1 base short and J 2 bases short, with 8 bases between.

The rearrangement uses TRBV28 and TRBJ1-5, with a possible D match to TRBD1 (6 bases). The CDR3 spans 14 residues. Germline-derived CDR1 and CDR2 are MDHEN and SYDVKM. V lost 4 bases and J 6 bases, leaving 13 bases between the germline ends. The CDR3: CASSSAQGIQPQHF. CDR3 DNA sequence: TGTGCCAGCAGTTCAGCTCAGGGGATTCAGCCCCAGCATTTT.

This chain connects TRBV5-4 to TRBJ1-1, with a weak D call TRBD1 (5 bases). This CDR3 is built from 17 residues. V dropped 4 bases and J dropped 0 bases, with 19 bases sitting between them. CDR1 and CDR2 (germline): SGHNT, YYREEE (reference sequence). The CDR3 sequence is CASSPPFSGNMNTEAFF. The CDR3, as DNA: TGTGCCAGCAGCCCGCCCTTCTCAGGGAACATGAACACTGAAGCTTTCTTT.

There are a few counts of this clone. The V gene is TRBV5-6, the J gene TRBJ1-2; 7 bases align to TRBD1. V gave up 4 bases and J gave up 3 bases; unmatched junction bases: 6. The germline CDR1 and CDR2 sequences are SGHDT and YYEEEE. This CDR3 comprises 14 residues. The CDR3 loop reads CASSGQVGDYGYTF. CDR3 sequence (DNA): TGTGCCAGCAGCGGACAGGTTGGCGACTATGGCTACACCTTC.

CDR3 amino acids: CASSITQGGPNTEAFF. CDR3 nucleotides: TGTGCCAGTAGTATAACGCAGGGGGGACCTAACACTGAAGCTTTCTTT. The rearrangement uses TRBV19 and TRBJ1-1; 7 bases agree with TRBD1. The germline gives CDR1 LNHDA, CDR2 SQIVND (reference sequence). J gave up 2 bases and V 2 bases, and 8 bases lay outside the gene matches. The CDR3 sequence is 16 residues long.

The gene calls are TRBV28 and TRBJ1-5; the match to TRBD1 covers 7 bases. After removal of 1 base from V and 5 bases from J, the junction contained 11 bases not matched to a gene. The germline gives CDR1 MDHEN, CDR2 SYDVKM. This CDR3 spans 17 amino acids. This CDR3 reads CASSLLSGQTTDQPQHF. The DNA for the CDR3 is TGTGCCAGCAGTTTATTATCGGGACAGACTACGGATCAGCCCCAGCATTTT. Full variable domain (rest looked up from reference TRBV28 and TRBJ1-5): DVKVTQSSRYLVKRTGEKVFLECVQDMDHENMFWYRQDPGLGLRLIYFSYDVKMKEKGDIPEGYSVSREKKERFSLILESASTNQTSMYLCASSLLSGQTTDQPQHFGDGTRLSIL.

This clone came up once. This chain's CDR3 is CASSLVGAPAEKLFF. The CDR3 DNA reads TGTGCCAGCAGCTTAGTGGGCGCCCCGGCCGAAAAACTGTTTTTT. V usage is TRBV7-2 and J usage is TRBJ1-4; no definite D call. CDR1 is SGHTA and CDR2 is FQGNSA in the germline V gene. V was clipped by 1 base and J by 8 bases, with 14 bases between them. The CDR3 totals 15 residues.

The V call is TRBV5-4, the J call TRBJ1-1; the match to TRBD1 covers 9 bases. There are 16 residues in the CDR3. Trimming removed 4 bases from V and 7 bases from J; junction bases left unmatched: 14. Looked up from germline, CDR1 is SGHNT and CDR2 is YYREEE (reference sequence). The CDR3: CASSTTTGGMKDEAFF. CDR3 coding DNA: TGTGCCAGCAGCACCACAACAGGGGGCATGAAGGATGAAGCTTTCTTT. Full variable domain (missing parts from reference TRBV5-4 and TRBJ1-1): ETGVTQSPTHLIKTRGQQVTLRCSSQSGHNTVSWYQQALGQGPQFIFQYYREEENGRGNFPPRFSGLQFPNYSSELNVNALELDDSALYLCASSTTTGGMKDEAFFGQGTRLTVV.